This note documents a single TCR beta chain sequence. Antigen unknown. V lost 3 bases and J lost 6; bases outside the gene matches: 4. The CDR3 is 15 amino acids. Germline CDR1 is LNHDA and CDR2 is SQIVND (reference sequence). This sample was included in a study of siplizumab effects on memory and regulatory T cells. Study-wide findings and caveats: Poor capture below about 10^-5 frequency left most alloreactive clones unmapped to unstimulated subsets.

Repertoires were generated with immunoSEQ multiplex PCR, while TCRdb's copy carries only in-frame clones and drops some. The table records more than 70,000 clones, around 93% of them present only once. The receptor comes from a human donor in good health. Sequenced: CD8+ T cells sorted from blood. The V call is TRBV19, the J call TRBJ2-2, with TRBD2 identical over 10 bases. The CDR3 protein is CASSIQSGRAGELFF. The CDR3 coding sequence is TGTGCCAGTAGTATCCAGAGCGGGAGGGCCGGGGAGCTGTTTTTT.